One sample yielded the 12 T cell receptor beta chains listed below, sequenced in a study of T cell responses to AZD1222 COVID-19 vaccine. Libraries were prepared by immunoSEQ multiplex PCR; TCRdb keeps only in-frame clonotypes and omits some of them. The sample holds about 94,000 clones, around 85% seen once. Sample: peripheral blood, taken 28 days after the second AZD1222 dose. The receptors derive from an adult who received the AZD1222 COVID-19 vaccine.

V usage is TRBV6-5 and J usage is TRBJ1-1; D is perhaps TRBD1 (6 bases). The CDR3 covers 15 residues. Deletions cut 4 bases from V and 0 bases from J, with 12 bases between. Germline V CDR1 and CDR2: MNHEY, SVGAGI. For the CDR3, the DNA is TGTGCCAGCAGTTGGAACAGGGACGTGAACACTGAAGCTTTCTTT. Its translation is CASSWNRDVNTEAFF.

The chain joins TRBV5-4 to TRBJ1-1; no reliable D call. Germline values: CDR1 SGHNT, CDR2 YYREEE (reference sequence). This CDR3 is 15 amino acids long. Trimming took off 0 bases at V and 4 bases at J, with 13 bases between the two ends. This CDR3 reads CASSLGAKVGTEAFF. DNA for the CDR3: TGTGCCAGCAGCTTGGGAGCTAAGGTCGGCACTGAAGCTTTCTTT.

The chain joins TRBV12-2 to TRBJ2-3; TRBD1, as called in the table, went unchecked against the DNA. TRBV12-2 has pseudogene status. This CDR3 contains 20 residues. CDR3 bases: TGTGCAAGTCGCTTAGCCCCCCAAGGACAGGGAACCTCATACACAGATACGCAGTATTTT. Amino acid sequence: CASRLAPQGQGTSYTDTQYF.

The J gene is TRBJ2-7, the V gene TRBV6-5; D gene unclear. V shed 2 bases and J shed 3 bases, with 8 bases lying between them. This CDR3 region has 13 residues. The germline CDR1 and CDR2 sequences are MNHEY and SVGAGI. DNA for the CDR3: TGTGCCAGCAGTTACATGTTGAGCTACGAGCAGTACTTC. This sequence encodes CASSYMLSYEQYF.

The CDR3 sequence: CASTIVAGGQETQYF. The CDR3 DNA follows: TGTGCCAGCACCATCGTAGCGGGGGGACAAGAGACCCAGTACTTC. J is TRBJ2-5 and V is TRBV7-6, with TRBD2 identical over 10 bases. Germline V lookup: CDR1 SGHVS, CDR2 FNYEAQ. V gave up 7 bases and J gave up 2 bases; unmatched junction bases: 7. This CDR3 contains 15 residues.

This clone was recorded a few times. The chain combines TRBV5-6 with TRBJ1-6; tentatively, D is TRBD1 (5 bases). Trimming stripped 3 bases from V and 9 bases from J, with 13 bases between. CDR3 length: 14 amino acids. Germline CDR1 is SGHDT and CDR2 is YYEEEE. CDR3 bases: TGTGCCAGCAGCTCAACAACGGGGGGTTCACCCCTCCACTTT. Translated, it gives CASSSTTGGSPLHF. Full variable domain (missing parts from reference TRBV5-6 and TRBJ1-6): DAGVTQSPTHLIKTRGQQVTLRCSPKSGHDTVSWYQQALGQGPQFIFQYYEEEERQRGNFPDRFSGHQFPNYSSELNVNALLLGDSALYLCASSSTTGGSPLHFGNGTRLTVT.

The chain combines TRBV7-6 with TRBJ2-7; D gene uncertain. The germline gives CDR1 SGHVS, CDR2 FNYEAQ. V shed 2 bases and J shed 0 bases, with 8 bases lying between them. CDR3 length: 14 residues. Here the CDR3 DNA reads TGTGCCAGCAGCTTAAGGACGAACTCCTACGAGCAGTACTTC. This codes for CASSLRTNSYEQYF.

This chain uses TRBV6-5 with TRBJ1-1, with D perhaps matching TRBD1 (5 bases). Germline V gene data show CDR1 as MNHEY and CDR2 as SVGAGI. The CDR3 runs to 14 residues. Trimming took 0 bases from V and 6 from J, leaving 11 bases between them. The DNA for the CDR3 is TGTGCCAGCAGTTACTCGGGCACAGGATCTGAAGCTTTCTTT. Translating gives CASSYSGTGSEAFF.

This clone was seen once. CDR3 coding DNA: TGCGCCAGCAGCTTGTCCGACCTAGATACCCAGTACTTC. It translates to CASSLSDLDTQYF. The chain employs TRBV5-1 and TRBJ2-5; unclear D gene. V was cut by 1 base and J by 8 bases, with 12 bases left in between. CDR1 and CDR2 from the germline V gene are SGHRS and YFSETQ. The CDR3 is 13 residues long.

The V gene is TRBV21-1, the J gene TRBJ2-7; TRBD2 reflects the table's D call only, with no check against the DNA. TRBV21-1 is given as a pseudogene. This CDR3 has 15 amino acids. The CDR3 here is CASRPSGGLRHEQYF. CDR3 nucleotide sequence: TGTGCCAGCAGACCTAGCGGGGGGTTACGTCACGAGCAGTACTTC.

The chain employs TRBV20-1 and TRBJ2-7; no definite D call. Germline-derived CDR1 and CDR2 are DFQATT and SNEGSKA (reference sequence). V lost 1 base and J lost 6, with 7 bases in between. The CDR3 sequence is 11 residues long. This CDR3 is CSARGICEQYF. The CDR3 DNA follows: TGCAGTGCTAGAGGGATTTGCGAGCAGTACTTC.

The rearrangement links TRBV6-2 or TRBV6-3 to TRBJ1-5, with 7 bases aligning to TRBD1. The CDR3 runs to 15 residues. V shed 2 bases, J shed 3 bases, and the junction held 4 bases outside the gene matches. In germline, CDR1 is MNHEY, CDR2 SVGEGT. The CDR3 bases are TGTGCCAGCAGTTACGGGACAGTACTCAATCAGCCCCAGCATTTT. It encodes CASSYGTVLNQPQHF.